Sequencing of this TCR beta chain was carried out in a study of CXCR3 chemokines and chemotherapy response in bladder cancer. This clonotype came up many times. TCRdb called the PCR reads again in MiXCR, with one record for every CDR3 protein. The table includes about 12,000 distinct CDR3 sequences, 12% detected once. The material was obtained from a patient whose treatment included neoadjuvant chemotherapy. The receptor comes from a human donor with bladder cancer that did not respond to neoadjuvant chemotherapy.

The DNA for the CDR3 is TGTGCCAGCTCGCCCACTAGCGGGAGTATCTCAGATACGCAGTATTTT. Residues: CASSPTSGSISDTQYF. The V and J genes are TRBV18 and TRBJ2-3, with 11 bases that match TRBD2. Germline V gene lookup returns CDR1 KGHSH and CDR2 LQKENI. The CDR3 is 16 amino acids. Germline trimming cut 6 bases from V and 4 bases from J; bases unmatched to any gene: 9.